The sequence of this T cell receptor beta chain was determined in a study of blood T cell repertoires in COVID-19. Study-wide context: Sites across the United States, Italy and Spain contributed samples from acute and convalescent COVID-19. PBMCs, B-cell-depleted T cells, or T cells provided the cDNA or gDNA that made up the material.

The CDR3 runs 15 residues. Germline CDR1 and CDR2: SGHVS and FNYEAQ. The V end lost 1 base, the J end lost 2 bases, and 12 bases lay between the germline ends. Method: immunoSEQ multiplex PCR; TCRdb's copy keeps in-frame clones and lacks some. The table shows 200,000 to 250,000 clones, with 90% occurring only once. This clone is a singleton in its sample. This TCR was recovered from a man aged 25 to 45 who had been exposed to COVID-19. Sequencing was carried out using PBMCs or T cells enriched from blood (not recorded which). V is TRBV7-6 and J is TRBJ2-7, with a possible D match to TRBD1 (5 bases). CDR3 sequence: CASSLELTEPYEQYF. The CDR3 coding sequence is TGTGCCAGCAGCTTAGAGTTGACAGAACCCTACGAGCAGTACTTC.